This TCR beta chain was sequenced during a study of early T cells in non-severe SARS-CoV-2 infection. CDR1 is SGHAT and CDR2 is FQNNGV in the germline V gene. The length of the CDR3 is 13 residues. Trimming cost V 5 bases and J 5 bases, with 12 bases left between them. Via MiXCR, TCRdb re-called the 5' RACE reads, giving one row per CDR3 protein. The sample includes over 70,000 distinct CDR3 sequences, roughly 15% of them seen just once. Sequences were derived from whole blood, sampled at baseline. The rearrangement links TRBV11-2 to TRBJ2-5; D uncertain. This TCR was sampled from an adult who was a healthcare worker with PCR-confirmed SARS-CoV-2 infection or an uninfected control (not recorded which). CDR3 residues: CASSDELRETQYF. The CDR3 DNA reads as TGTGCCAGCAGCGACGAACTCCGGGAGACCCAGTACTTC.